This T cell receptor (beta chain) came from a study of blood T cell repertoires in COVID-19. Study details: Acute and convalescent COVID-19 specimens originated in the United States, Italy and Spain. PBMCs, B-cell-depleted T cells, or T cells provided the cDNA or gDNA that made up the material.

Authors' processing steps: Estimation of nucleated cell counts relied on the amplification of reference gene primers. Sequenced by immunoSEQ multiplex PCR; TCRdb stores in-frame clones only, minus some. The V and J calls and the clone size are those of that table, but D and trimming were determined from the DNA. The sample consists of about 73,000 clones, 80% to 85% of them appearing once. Germline assignment: CDR1 MNHEY and CDR2 SVGAGI. The CDR3 length is 15 residues. V was clipped by 6 bases and J by 0 bases; unmatched bases: 4. Sequencing input: peripheral blood. This sequence was found in a man older than 75 with active or convalescent COVID-19. V usage is TRBV6-5 and J usage is TRBJ2-4; 8 nucleotides agree with TRBD1. The CDR3 region has the DNA TGTGCCAGCAGGGACAGGGAGTTAGCCAAAAACATTCAGTACTTC. Protein sequence: CASRDRELAKNIQYF.